This TCR beta chain was documented in a study of regulatory T cells in long-lasting Graves disease (dated by TCRdb to the early 2020s). In the study overall: In the newly diagnosed Graves' disease group, patients had been taking antithyroid drugs for less than 3 months. Patients with persistent Graves' disease were compared with patients with newly diagnosed Graves' disease using TCR sequencing and RNA sequencing of peripheral blood. The study took place in China and was registered as a clinical trial. A total of roughly 35 samples underwent TCR sequencing, from roughly 13 patients with persistent Graves' disease and approximately 20 patients with newly diagnosed Graves' disease.

The sample's time point label, in plain terms: newly diagnosed GD, antithyroid drugs for less than 3 months. For both TCR sequencing and RNA sequencing, RNA was extracted from PBMCs in TRIzol. The diagnosis of Graves' disease followed American Thyroid Association guidelines. Patients for the study were recruited at an endocrinology department in Xi'an, China. Each patient gave around 9.2 milliliters of peripheral blood, collected in an EDTA anticoagulant tube. Ficoll Paque Plus density gradient separation was used to isolate PBMCs, and no further T cell sorting was done. RNA quality was checked with an Agilent 2100 Bioanalyzer and agarose gel, and concentration with a NanoDrop 2000. General conclusions and limits of the study: Compared with newly diagnosed patients, persistent Graves' disease patients had lower TCR Shannon entropy and fewer highly expanded clones, which suggests clonal expansion. The small sample size was acknowledged by the authors as a limitation that may reduce accuracy. A larger number of public clonotypes was shared among persistent patients (about 2,700) than among newly diagnosed patients (around 970). The study examined only peripheral blood because the primary lesion, thyroid tissue, could not be accessed. TRBV28, TRBJ1-2 and TRBJ2-5 were preferentially used in persistent disease, while TRBV20-1 and TRBJ2-1 were favored in newly diagnosed disease. Sequencing and analysis were limited to the TCR beta chain.

Counted from cysteine to phenylalanine, this CDR3 has 13 amino acids. Only CDR3 DNA remains: 39 bases, in frame from the first base. In the germline V gene, CDR1 corresponds to SNHLY and CDR2 to FYNNEI. Clipping removes 5 bases from V and 4 bases from J, with 2 as the unmatched junction base count. This clonotype was counted many times. The clone's antigen remains unknown. No per-base quality is available; no much larger clone lies one base away. Libraries were prepared through multiplex PCR. Instrument used: Illumina HiSeq 4000. To build TCR beta libraries, CDR3 regions were amplified by Arm-PCR using iRepertoire HTBI primers. Before sequencing, the PCR products went through gel purification. Per the authors' processing: Gene usage analysis of CDR3 amino acid clonotypes used the 60 to 80 TRBV and 14 to 15 TRBJ segments found across samples. Filtered high-quality paired reads were merged into contigs using COPE and FqMerger. BLAST was used to align contigs to the IMGT TRBV, TRBD and TRBJ reference genes, and CDR3 was defined following IMGT. Clonotypes above 0.1% frequency were classified as highly expanded clones. Repertoire diversity was measured by Shannon entropy, and V-J evenness by the Gini coefficient. Public clonotypes were defined as clonotypes shared by more than one individual. TCRdb applied fastp at Q25 and MiXCR to the public reads, then kept only in-frame beta chains. Each entry is one CDR3 protein sequence, shown with its most common DNA and genes. The V and J calls and clone size are TCRdb's, not the authors'. The sample table holds around 480,000 distinct CDR3 sequences, of which 15% to 20% were seen once. The top ten hold less than 15% of the sample.

These data also formed part of another study, on T cells in Graves' hyperthyroidism and ophthalmopathy. The second study also describes: Stable Graves' hyperthyroidism was defined as the absence of progression to ophthalmopathy over 18 months of follow-up. The hyperthyroidism patients were between 18 and 65 years old and newly diagnosed, with a disease duration of less than 2 months. Any patient with an uncontrolled infection, another autoimmune disease, pregnancy or lactation was excluded. Diagnoses relied on clinical symptoms, serum thyroxine and TRAb, thyroid ultrasound and orbital computed tomography. For the first round of RT-PCR on the TCR CDR3, the HTBI primer set was used together with the Qiagen OneStep RT-PCR kit. Most expanded thyroid clonotypes (frequency above 0.001) were also detected in blood, suggesting blood repertoires may reflect thyroid immune responses. A model built on a 13 V-J signature distinguished ophthalmopathy from stable hyperthyroidism, reaching 87.88% sensitivity and about 81% specificity in cross-validation and 80%/75% in testing. In validation, the model predicted progression to ophthalmopathy a median of roughly 6.2 months before onset, with approximately 68% sensitivity and about 72% specificity. To identify TCR V-J signatures that set the groups apart, the researchers used a discovery cohort of about a hundred patients, made up of approximately 43 with Graves' ophthalmopathy and some 60 with stable Graves' hyperthyroidism. Prospective prediction of ophthalmopathy was tested in an independent validation cohort of some 19 hyperthyroidism patients and roughly 16 patients who later progressed to ophthalmopathy. The 80 to 100 discovery patients were randomly divided into training and test sets at a 7:3 ratio. Thyroid tissue and blood T-cell repertoires from several Graves' hyperthyroidism patients were also compared in the study. Once sampling was done, hyperthyroidism patients were given methimazole at a starting dose of 30 mg daily, whereas ophthalmopathy patients were given high-dose intravenous methylprednisolone. Libraries were constructed in a second round of multiplex PCR, after which size selection and purification were carried out. Libraries were sequenced paired-end with 100 bp reads on an Illumina HiSeq2000. SOAPnuke was used to process the raw data, throwing out any read that contained adapters or uncalled bases, had a mean Phred below 15, or lacked an exact constant-primer or identifier match. COPE v1.2.5 was used to merge high-quality paired reads, and clonotypes were defined as unique nucleotide sequences. MiTCR v1.1 was used to align the clonotypes against IMGT TRBV, TRBD and TRBJ reference segments. The analysis included only V-J combinations with a frequency above 0.0001, which together covered 98% to 99.2% of the repertoires. A TCS score was defined as the ratio of F50 (clonal expansion) to E x V (chaos), with BLOSUM62-based TCRdist applied between CDR3 peptides within each V-J. Welch's t-statistics and random forest reduced around 510 V-J features to 13, which were used in a naive Bayes classifier (R e1071). No statistical method was used to set the sample size in advance, and investigators knew the group allocation. TCR Vbeta CDR3 sequencing of 135 peripheral blood samples (around 45 ophthalmopathy, about 80 hyperthyroidism and approximately 17 progressor patients) is reported in the paper.

This receptor was identified in a man aged 35 to 55 with Graves disease. Donor details come from another sample of the same person, matched by shared clones. The chain employs TRBV2 and TRBJ2-3, with 8 bases aligning to TRBD2. The sample was peripheral blood mononuclear cells (PBMCs), taken at new diagnosis, from a patient treated with antithyroid drugs. The CDR3 reads CASSRTSSDTQYF. At the DNA level, the sequence is TGTGCCAGCAGTCGGACTAGCTCAGATACGCAGTATTTT. With all but the CDR3 taken from the reference TRBV2 and TRBJ2-3 genes, the full variable domain is: EPEVTQTPSHQVTQMGQEVILRCVPISNHLYFYWYRQILGQKVEFLVSFYNNEISEKSEIFDDQFSVERPDGSNFTLKIRSTKLEDSAMYFCASSRTSSDTQYFGPGTRLTVL.